This is a list of T cell receptor beta chains from one sample in a study of shared clonotypes between healthy human individuals. The method was immunoSEQ multiplex PCR; TCRdb's version includes in-frame clones alone and lacks a portion of them. The repertoire consists of some 630,000 clones, with less than 80% occurring once and the leading ten covering 1.8%. Sequences were obtained from memory CD4+ T cells sorted from blood. The receptors stem from a woman aged 25 to 39 in good health. CDR3s include the opening cysteine and the closing phenylalanine or tryptophan. A D gene is named only where the DNA matches it firmly. Clone size is stated in some rows and not others, as once, few, many or a class when expanded.

d_call j_call v_call clone_size cdr3_aa cdr3_nt
. TRBJ2-1 TRBV5-1 . CASSWGQGYNEQFF TGCGCCAGCAGCTGGGGGCAGGGGTACAATGAGCAGTTCTTC
. TRBJ2-3 TRBV9 . CASSPRQRTSTDTQYF TGTGCCAGCAGCCCCCGGCAGCGGACTAGCACAGATACGCAGTATTTT
TRBD1 TRBJ2-3 TRBV5-4 . CASSLEQGAADTQYF TGTGCCAGCAGCTTGGAACAGGGGGCGGCAGATACGCAGTATTTT
TRBD1 TRBJ1-4 TRBV5-4 . CASSLDRGLGEKLFF TGTGCCAGCAGCTTGGACAGGGGGCTCGGGGAAAAACTGTTTTTT
TRBD1 TRBJ1-5 TRBV4-2 . CASSPEGQGYQPQHF TGTGCCAGCAGCCCCGAGGGACAGGGGTATCAGCCCCAGCATTTT
. TRBJ2-3 TRBV23-1 . CASSQPWDSTDTQYF TGCGCCAGCAGTCAACCTTGGGACAGCACAGATACGCAGTATTTT
. TRBJ2-1 TRBV28 once CASRRGTSYYNEQFF TGTGCCAGCAGGCGCGGGACTTCCTACTACAATGAGCAGTTCTTC
. TRBJ1-1 TRBV7-9 . CASSVISGVPEAFF TGTGCCAGCAGCGTTATTTCGGGGGTTCCTGAAGCTTTCTTT
. TRBJ1-1 TRBV29-1 . CSVEQAIRNTEAFF TGCAGCGTTGAACAGGCTATAAGGAACACTGAAGCTTTCTTT
. TRBJ2-3 TRBV11-2 . CASSSPSTDTQYF TGTGCCAGCAGCTCCCCCAGCACAGATACGCAGTATTTT
. TRBJ2-3 TRBV19 . CASYGQSAGDTQYF TGTGCCAGTTACGGACAGAGCGCAGGGGATACGCAGTATTTT
. TRBJ1-2 TRBV6-1 once CASSEATLGVYGYTF TGTGCCAGCAGTGAAGCGACTCTGGGCGTCTATGGCTACACCTTC
. TRBJ2-7 TRBV7-9 few CASNGGRALSYEQYF TGTGCCAGCAACGGAGGCAGGGCTCTATCCTACGAGCAGTACTTC
TRBD1 TRBJ1-5 TRBV28 . CASSGHEQGGIQPQHF TGTGCCAGCAGTGGGCATGAACAGGGGGGGATTCAGCCCCAGCATTTT
. TRBJ1-1 TRBV5-1 . CASSLTIGGTEAFF TGCGCCAGCAGCTTGACCATCGGGGGCACTGAAGCTTTCTTT
. TRBJ2-1 TRBV28 . CASSFSQGVYNEQFF TGTGCCAGCAGTTTTTCACAGGGCGTCTACAATGAGCAGTTCTTC
. TRBJ2-1 TRBV7-2 few CASSRTERTSYNEQFF TGTGCCAGCAGCCGGACCGAGAGGACCTCCTACAATGAGCAGTTCTTC
. TRBJ2-3 TRBV7-9 . CASSLADTQYF TGTGCCAGCAGCTTAGCCGATACGCAGTATTTT
. TRBJ2-5 TRBV18 . CASSRSLTEQETQYF TGTGCCAGCTCACGGTCCCTGACAGAGCAAGAGACCCAGTACTTC
. TRBJ2-1 TRBV5-1 few CASSLDSGLYNEQFF TGCGCCAGCAGCCTTGACAGTGGGCTCTACAATGAGCAGTTCTTC
. TRBJ2-5 TRBV5-4 . CASSLPVQETQYF TGTGCCAGCAGCTTGCCTGTACAAGAGACCCAGTACTTC
TRBD1 TRBJ2-5 TRBV7-9 . CASSRPGTGGADETQYF TGTGCCAGCAGCCGTCCCGGGACAGGGGGCGCCGACGAGACCCAGTACTTC
. TRBJ2-3 TRBV5-1 . CASSLVGSSTDTQYF TGCGCCAGCAGCTTGGTTGGCTCTAGCACAGATACGCAGTATTTT
TRBD1 TRBJ2-5 TRBV5-5 few CASSLRQGSETQYF TGTGCCAGCAGCTTGAGACAGGGTAGCGAGACCCAGTACTTC
. TRBJ2-5 TRBV2 few CASTTVETQYF TGTGCCAGCACTACCGTAGAGACCCAGTACTTC
TRBD1 TRBJ2-5 TRBV5-1 . CASSFSGTGGQETQYF TGCGCCAGCAGCTTTTCCGGGACAGGGGGACAGGAGACCCAGTACTTC